This T cell receptor beta chain is from a study of blood T cell repertoires in COVID-19. Repertoires were generated with immunoSEQ multiplex PCR, while TCRdb's copy carries only in-frame clones and drops some. The data contain around 300,000 clones, around 88% of them singletons. The CDR3 runs 15 residues. CDR1 is MNHEY and CDR2 is SVGEGT in the germline V gene. Between the trimmed V and J ends, which lost 0 bases and 4 bases, there was a span of 12 bases. Source material: peripheral blood. This chain connects TRBV6-2 or TRBV6-3 to TRBJ1-1; no definite D call. This receptor was obtained from a woman aged 25 to 39 with COVID-19, enrolled during active disease. The CDR3 region has the DNA TGTGCCAGCAGTTACTCGACGAGGGCTGGCACTGAAGCTTTCTTT. This gives the protein CASSYSTRAGTEAFF.